One and the same sample provided the 4 T cell receptor beta chains below, sequenced in a study of cytomegalovirus exposure and HLA in healthy donors. Primers for the PCR totalled 60 Vbeta and 13 Jbeta. TCRdb's copy holds only in-frame clones and misses some; the assay was immunoSEQ multiplex PCR. The sample shows 120,000 or so clones, less than 80% of them seen only once. Sequenced input: PBMCs. These receptors all stem from a man between 25 and 39 years old in good health and CMV-seronegative.

In this sample, this clone turned up a few times. This rearrangement joins TRBV5-4 to TRBJ2-3, with 7 bases that match TRBD2. V trimming: 4 bases; J trimming: 0 bases; junction bases outside the gene matches: 14. The CDR3 runs to 18 residues. The germline V gene encodes CDR1 SGHNT and CDR2 YYREEE (reference sequence). Here the CDR3 DNA reads TGTGCCAGCAGCCCCCGGTCTAGCGGACCCTCTAGCACAGATACGCAGTATTTT. The encoded protein is CASSPRSSGPSSTDTQYF.

The chain has TRBV7-2 and TRBJ2-2, with TRBD1 identical over 9 bases. This CDR3 has 15 amino acids. Germline CDR1 reads SGHTA; CDR2 reads FQGNSA. V was pared by 5 bases and J by 6 bases, with 7 bases of the junction left unmatched. The CDR3 coding sequence is TGTGCCAGCAGCACCAACAGGGGGCAGGCCGGGGAGCTGTTTTTT. Its translation: CASSTNRGQAGELFF.

The chain employs TRBV18 and TRBJ2-4; D gene ambiguous. This CDR3 is built from 15 residues. Trimming left V 2 bases short and J 6 bases short, with 14 bases between. In germline, CDR1 is KGHSH, CDR2 LQKENI. Written as DNA, the CDR3 is TGTGCCAGCTCACCAAGCCGGAGTGGCGGAAACATTCAGTACTTC. Amino acids: CASSPSRSGGNIQYF.

This clone showed up just a few times. CDR3 region: CASSPRHRVPDEQYF. In DNA form, the CDR3 reads TGTGCCAGCTCACCACGGCACAGGGTACCCGACGAGCAGTACTTC. The chain has TRBV18 and TRBJ2-7; D is perhaps TRBD1 (6 bases). The CDR3 loop spans 15 amino acids. From germline, CDR1 is KGHSH and CDR2 LQKENI. Trimming took 1 base from V and 5 from J, leaving 15 bases between them. Supplemented by reference TRBV18 and TRBJ2-7, the full variable domain reads NAGVMQNPRHLVRRRGQEARLRCSPMKGHSHVYWYRQLPEEGLKFMVYLQKENIIDESGMPKERFSAEFPKEGPSILRIQQVVRGDSAAYFCASSPRHRVPDEQYFGPGTRLTVT.